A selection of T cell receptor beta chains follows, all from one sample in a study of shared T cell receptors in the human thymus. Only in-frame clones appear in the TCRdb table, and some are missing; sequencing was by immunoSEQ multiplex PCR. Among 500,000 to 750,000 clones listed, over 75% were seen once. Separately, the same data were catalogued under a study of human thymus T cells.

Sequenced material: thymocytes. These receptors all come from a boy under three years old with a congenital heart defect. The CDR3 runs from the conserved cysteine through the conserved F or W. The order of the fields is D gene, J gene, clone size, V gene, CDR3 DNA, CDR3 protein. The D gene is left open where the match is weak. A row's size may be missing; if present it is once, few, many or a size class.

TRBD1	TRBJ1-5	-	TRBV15	TGTGCCACCAGCAGAGAAAAAGCGCCGGGACAGGGATTTAGCAATCAGCCCCAGCATTTT	CATSREKAPGQGFSNQPQHF
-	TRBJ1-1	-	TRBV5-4	TGTGCCAGCAGCTTGGGACAGTGGAACACTGAAGCTTTCTTT	CASSLGQWNTEAFF
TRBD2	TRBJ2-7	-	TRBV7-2	TGTGCCAGCAGCCAGTTACTAGCGGGATTCTACGAGCAGTACTTC	CASSQLLAGFYEQYF
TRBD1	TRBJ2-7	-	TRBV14	TGTGCCAGCAGCAACAGGACAGGGATCTACGAGCAGTACTTC	CASSNRTGIYEQYF
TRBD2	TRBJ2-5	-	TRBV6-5	TGTGCCAGCGCTAGCGGGAGGGGAGAGACCCAGTACTTC	CASASGRGETQYF
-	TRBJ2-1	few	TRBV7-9	TGTGCCAGCAGCTCGGACAGCAGTTACAATGAGCAGTTCTTC	CASSSDSSYNEQFF
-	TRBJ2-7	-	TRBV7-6	TGTGCCAGCAGCTTAGGGGGCGGGGCTCCCTACGAGCAGTACTTC	CASSLGGGAPYEQYF
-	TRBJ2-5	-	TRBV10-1	TGCGCCAGCAGTGAAAGCGGTAGCCAAGAGACCCAGTACTTC	CASSESGSQETQYF
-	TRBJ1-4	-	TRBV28	TGTGCCAGCAGTTTAATTAAGGGGGGGGGCGGAGAAAAACTGTTTTTT	CASSLIKGGGGEKLFF
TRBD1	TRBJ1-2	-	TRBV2	TGTGCCAGCAGGGAGACAGGGTGGGGTGGCTACACCTTC	CASRETGWGGYTF
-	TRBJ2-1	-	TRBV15	TGTGCCACCAGCAGCCGACGCCCCCCCGACAGGAGCTCCTACAATGAGCAGTTCTTC	CATSSRRPPDRSSYNEQFF
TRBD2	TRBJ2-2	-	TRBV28	TGTGCCAGCAGTTCGAGGGTACTAGCGGGAGACACCGGGGAGCTGTTTTTT	CASSSRVLAGDTGELFF
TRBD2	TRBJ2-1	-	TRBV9	TGTGCCAGCAGCGCAAAGCGGGAGGGCGGCAGGAATGAGCAGTTCTTC	CASSAKREGGRNEQFF
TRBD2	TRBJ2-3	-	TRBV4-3	TGCGCCAGCAGCCAAGGGGTGGCTAGCGGGAGGCACCGATCTAGCACAGATACGCAGTATTTT	CASSQGVASGRHRSSTDTQYF
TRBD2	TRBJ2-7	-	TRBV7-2	TGTGCCAGCAGCTTCGGCCGGGAGCGGGAGTTTCCCGAGCAGTACTTC	CASSFGREREFPEQYF
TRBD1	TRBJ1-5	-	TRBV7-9	TGTGCCAGCAGCCCGGGACAGGCGTCGGGTGATAGCAATCAGCCCCAGCATTTT	CASSPGQASGDSNQPQHF
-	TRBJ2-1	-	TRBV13	TGTGCCAGCAGCCCCTCGGAGGGGGAGGGGTCCTACAATGAGCAGTTCTTC	CASSPSEGEGSYNEQFF
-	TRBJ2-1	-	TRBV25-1	TGTGCCAGCAGTGCTTTAGGAGGGCAACTCTACAATGAGCAGTTCTTC	CASSALGGQLYNEQFF
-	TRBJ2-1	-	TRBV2	TGTGCCACCCCGCGTGGGCCCGAGAATGAGCAGTTCTTC	CATPRGPENEQFF
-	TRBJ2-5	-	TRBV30	TGTGCCTGTAAGAGGAGGGACCGAGAGACCCAGTACTTC	CACKRRDRETQYF
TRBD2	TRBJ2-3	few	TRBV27	TGTGCCAGCAGTTCTGGAGTAGCGGGAAGCACAGATACGCAGTATTTT	CASSSGVAGSTDTQYF
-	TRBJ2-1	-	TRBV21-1	TGTGCCAGCCTTCTGAGCGGGAGCCATGAGCAGTTCTTC	CASLLSGSHEQFF
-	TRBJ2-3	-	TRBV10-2	TGCGCCAGCAGTGTTCAGATTCCCACAGATACGCAGTATTTT	CASSVQIPTDTQYF
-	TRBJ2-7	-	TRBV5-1	TGCGCCAGCAGCTTAAGGGGTAGCGAGCAGTACTTC	CASSLRGSEQYF
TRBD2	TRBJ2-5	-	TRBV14	TGTGCCAGCAGCCAAGGCGGCGGGAGGAACCTAGCGACCCAGTACTTC	CASSQGGGRNLATQYF
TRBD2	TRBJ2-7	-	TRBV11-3	TGTGCCAGCAGCACCCTGCGGGAGTTCAGGTACTACGAGCAGTACTTC	CASSTLREFRYYEQYF
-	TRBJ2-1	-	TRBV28	TGTGCCAGCAGTTTACAGTGGGAGTTCGGTCAAGATGAGCAGTTCTTC	CASSLQWEFGQDEQFF
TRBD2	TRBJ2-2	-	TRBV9	TGTGCCAGCAGCGTAGCGTCCCGGTCTAACTCCCTTAGCGGGAGTTTCGCGAACACCGGGGAGCTGTTTTTT	CASSVASRSNSLSGSFANTGELFF
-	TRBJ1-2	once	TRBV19	TGTGCCAGTAGTATAGACAGAGGTAACTATGGCTACACCTTC	CASSIDRGNYGYTF
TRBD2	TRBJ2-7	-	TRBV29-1	TGCAGCGTTGAGCGGGAGGACCGTTTCGAGCAGTACTTC	CSVEREDRFEQYF
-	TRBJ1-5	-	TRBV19	TGTGCCAGCAGCAGGGTGTGGGGCAATCAGCCCCAGCATTTT	CASSRVWGNQPQHF
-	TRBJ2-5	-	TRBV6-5	TGTGCCAGCAGTGCCCGACAGAGAAAAGAGACCCAGTACTTC	CASSARQRKETQYF
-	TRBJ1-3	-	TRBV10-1	TGCGCCAGCAGTGAGGGGACATCGAGCTCTGGAAACACCATATATTTT	CASSEGTSSSGNTIYF
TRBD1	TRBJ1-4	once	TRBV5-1	TGCGCCAGCAGCGGTGGGTCGAGAGACAGGGGCGGTCGAGAAAAACTGTTTTTT	CASSGGSRDRGGREKLFF
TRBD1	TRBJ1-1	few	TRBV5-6	TGTGCCAGCAGGGACAGGGCCTACACTGAAGCTTTCTTT	CASRDRAYTEAFF
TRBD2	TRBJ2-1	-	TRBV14	TGTGCCAGCAGCCTTGTTGGACTAGCAGTCAATGAGCAGTTCTTC	CASSLVGLAVNEQFF
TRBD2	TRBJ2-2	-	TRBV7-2	TGTGCCAGCAGCAGGAGGATAGCGGGAGATACCGGGGAGCTGTTTTTT	CASSRRIAGDTGELFF
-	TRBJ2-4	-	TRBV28	TGTGCCAGCAGTTCCCCATTAACAGGGCAGGGCAAAAACATTCAGTACTTC	CASSSPLTGQGKNIQYF
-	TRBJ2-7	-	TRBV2	TGTGCCAGCACCCATCCGCGGGGCAAGGCTTCAGAGCAGTACTTC	CASTHPRGKASEQYF
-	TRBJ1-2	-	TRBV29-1	TGCAGCGTTGTTGCAGGGGAAGGCTACACCTTC	CSVVAGEGYTF
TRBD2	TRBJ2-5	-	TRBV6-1	TGTGCCAGCAGTGAACGAGAGCGGGAGGACGAGACCCAGTACTTC	CASSEREREDETQYF
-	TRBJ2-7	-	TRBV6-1	TGTGCCAGCAGTGAAATCCCCGACGAGCAGTACTTC	CASSEIPDEQYF
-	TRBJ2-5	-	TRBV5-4	TGTGCCAGCAGCTTGGGGGGGCGGATTGGGACCCAGTACTTC	CASSLGGRIGTQYF
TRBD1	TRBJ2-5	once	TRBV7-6	TGTGCCAGCAGGTTACCTTTTGGGGAAGCAGGGGGCGAGACCCAGTACTTC	CASRLPFGEAGGETQYF
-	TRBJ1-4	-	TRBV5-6	TGTGCCAGCAGCTTGTACTTTAATGAAAAACTGTTTTTT	CASSLYFNEKLFF